This T cell receptor beta chain was profiled in a study of cytotoxic CD8 clonotypes in ibrutinib-treated CLL. About the research overall: The cohort had about 11 relapsed/refractory and around 14 treatment-naive patients, roughly 17 IGHV unmutated.

Study-level points and caveats: Circulating CD8+ T-cell counts were tracked by baseline clonality, which exceeded that of age-matched healthy donors. Clonality showed a rise at ibrutinib response that reversed toward baseline at progression.

The J segment lost 2 bases and the V segment lost 3 bases, leaving 2 bases of the junction unmatched. The CDR3 consists of 14 residues. Germline lookup yields CDR1 KGHSH and CDR2 LQKENI. As for this clone: Antigen unknown.

Assay used: immunoSEQ multiplex PCR; TCRdb lists only in-frame clones, some missing. The data show 140,000 to 150,000 clones, about 70% seen once. The chain recombines TRBV18 with TRBJ2-7, with TRBD1 identical over 9 bases. This clonotype originated in a human donor with chronic lymphocytic leukemia. The sample was PBMCs, taken after 24 months of ibrutinib treatment. The DNA of the CDR3 is TGTGCCAGCTCACCGGGACAGGGCCCCTACGAGCAGTACTTC. Protein product: CASSPGQGPYEQYF.